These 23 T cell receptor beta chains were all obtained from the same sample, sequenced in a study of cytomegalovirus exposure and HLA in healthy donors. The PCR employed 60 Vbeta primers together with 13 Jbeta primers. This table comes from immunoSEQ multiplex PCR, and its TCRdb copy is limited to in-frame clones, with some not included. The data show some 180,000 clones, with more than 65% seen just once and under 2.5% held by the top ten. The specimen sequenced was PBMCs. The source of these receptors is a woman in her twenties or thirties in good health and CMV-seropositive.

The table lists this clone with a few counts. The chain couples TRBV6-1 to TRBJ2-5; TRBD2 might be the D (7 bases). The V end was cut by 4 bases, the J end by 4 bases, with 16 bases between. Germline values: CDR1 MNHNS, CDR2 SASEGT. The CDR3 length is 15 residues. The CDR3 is CASSVELGGGETQYF. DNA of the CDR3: TGTGCCAGCAGTGTAGAACTAGGGGGGGGAGAGACCCAGTACTTC.

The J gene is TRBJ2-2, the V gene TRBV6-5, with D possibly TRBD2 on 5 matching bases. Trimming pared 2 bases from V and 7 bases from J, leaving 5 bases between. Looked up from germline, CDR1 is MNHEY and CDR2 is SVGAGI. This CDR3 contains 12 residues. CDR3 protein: CASSYRGGELFF. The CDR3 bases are TGTGCCAGCAGTTACCGGGGCGGGGAGCTGTTTTTT.

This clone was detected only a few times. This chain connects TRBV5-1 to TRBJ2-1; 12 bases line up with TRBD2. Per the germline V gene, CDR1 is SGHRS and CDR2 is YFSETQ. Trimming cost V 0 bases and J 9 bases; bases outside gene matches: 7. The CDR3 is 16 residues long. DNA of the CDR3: TGCGCCAGCAGCTTGGTGGCTAGCGGGGGGGCGGGTGAGCAGTTCTTC. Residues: CASSLVASGGAGEQFF.

The CDR3 DNA follows: TGTGCCAGCAGAGGGGACAGGGTGGATGGCTACACCTTC. Translating gives CASRGDRVDGYTF. The chain uses TRBV6-1 and TRBJ1-2, with 9 bases matching TRBD1. Losses at the gene ends were 6 bases for V and 6 bases for J; bases not matched to a gene: 5. The germline V gene has CDR1 MNHNS and CDR2 SASEGT. This CDR3 spans 13 amino acids.

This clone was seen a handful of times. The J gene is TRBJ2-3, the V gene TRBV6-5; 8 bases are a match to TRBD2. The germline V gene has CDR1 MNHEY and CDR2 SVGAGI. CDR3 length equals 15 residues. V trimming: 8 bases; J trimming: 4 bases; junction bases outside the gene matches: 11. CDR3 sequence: CASAPDGGGSDTQYF. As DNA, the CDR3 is TGTGCCAGCGCCCCCGATGGCGGGGGGTCAGATACGCAGTATTTT.

The CDR3 nucleotides read TGTGCCAGCTGGGGAGGGGGTTCGAACACTGAAGCTTTCTTT. Translation: CASWGGGSNTEAFF. This sequence joins TRBV28 and TRBJ1-1; D might be TRBD1 (6 bases). Between the trimmed V and J ends, which lost 8 bases and 1 base, there was a span of 14 bases. Germline V gene sequence: CDR1 MDHEN, CDR2 SYDVKM. The CDR3 loop spans 14 amino acids.

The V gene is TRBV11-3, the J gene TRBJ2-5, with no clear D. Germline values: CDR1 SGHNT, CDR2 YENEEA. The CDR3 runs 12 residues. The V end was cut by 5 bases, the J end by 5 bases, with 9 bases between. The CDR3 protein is CASSPVLETQYF. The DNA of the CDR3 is TGTGCCAGCAGCCCCGTTTTGGAGACCCAGTACTTC.

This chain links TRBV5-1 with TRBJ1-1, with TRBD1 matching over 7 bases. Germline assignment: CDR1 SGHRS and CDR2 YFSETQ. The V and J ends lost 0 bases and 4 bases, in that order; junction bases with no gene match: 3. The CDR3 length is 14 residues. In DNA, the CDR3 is TGCGCCAGCAGCTTGGGGTCAGGGGGCACTGAAGCTTTCTTT. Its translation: CASSLGSGGTEAFF.

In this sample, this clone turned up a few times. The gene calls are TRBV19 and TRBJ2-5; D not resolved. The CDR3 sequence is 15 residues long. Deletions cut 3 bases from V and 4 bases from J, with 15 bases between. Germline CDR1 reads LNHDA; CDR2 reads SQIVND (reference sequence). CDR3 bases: TGTGCCAGTAGTATCAGGATCACTGGTGTAGAGACCCAGTACTTC. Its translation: CASSIRITGVETQYF. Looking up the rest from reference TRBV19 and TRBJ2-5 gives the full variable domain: DGGITQSPKYLFRKEGQNVTLSCEQNLNHDAMYWYRQDPGQGLRLIYYSQIVNDFQKGDIAEGYSVSREKKESFPLTVTSAQKNPTAFYLCASSIRITGVETQYFGPGTRLLVL.

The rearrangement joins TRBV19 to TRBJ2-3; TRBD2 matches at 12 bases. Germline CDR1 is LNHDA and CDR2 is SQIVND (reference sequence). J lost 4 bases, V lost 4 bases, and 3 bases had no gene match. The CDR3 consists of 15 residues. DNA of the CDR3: TGTGCCAGTAGTACCCGGACTAGCGGGGCAGATACGCAGTATTTT. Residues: CASSTRTSGADTQYF.

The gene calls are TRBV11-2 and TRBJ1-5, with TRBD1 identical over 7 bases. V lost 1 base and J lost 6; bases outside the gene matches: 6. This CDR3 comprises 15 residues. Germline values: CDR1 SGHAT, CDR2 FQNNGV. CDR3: CASSLGRGVVQPQHF. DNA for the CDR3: TGTGCCAGCAGCTTAGGCAGGGGGGTGGTTCAGCCCCAGCATTTT.

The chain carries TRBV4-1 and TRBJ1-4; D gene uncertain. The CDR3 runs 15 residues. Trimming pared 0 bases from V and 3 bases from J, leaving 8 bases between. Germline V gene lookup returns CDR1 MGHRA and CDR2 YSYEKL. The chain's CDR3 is CASSQDPQANEKLFF. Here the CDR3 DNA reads TGCGCCAGCAGCCAAGATCCCCAGGCTAATGAAAAACTGTTTTTT.

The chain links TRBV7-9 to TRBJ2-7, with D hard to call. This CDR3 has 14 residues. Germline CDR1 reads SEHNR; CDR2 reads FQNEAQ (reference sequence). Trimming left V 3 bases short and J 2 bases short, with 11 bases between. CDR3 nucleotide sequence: TGTGCCAGCAGCTTCGGTGGGCAGGCCTACGAGCAGTACTTC. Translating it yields CASSFGGQAYEQYF. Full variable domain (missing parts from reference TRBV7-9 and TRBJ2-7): DTGVSQNPRHKITKRGQNVTFRCDPISEHNRLYWYRQTLGQGPEFLTYFQNEAQLEKSRLLSDRFSAERPKGSFSTLEIQRTEQGDSAMYLCASSFGGQAYEQYFGPGTRLTVT.

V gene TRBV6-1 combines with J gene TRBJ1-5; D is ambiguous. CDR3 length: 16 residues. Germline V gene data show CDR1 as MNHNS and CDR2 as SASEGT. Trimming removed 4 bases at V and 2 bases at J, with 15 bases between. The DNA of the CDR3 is TGTGCCAGCAGTGGAGCAGAGGGTGCGCGCAATCAGCCCCAGCATTTT. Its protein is CASSGAEGARNQPQHF.

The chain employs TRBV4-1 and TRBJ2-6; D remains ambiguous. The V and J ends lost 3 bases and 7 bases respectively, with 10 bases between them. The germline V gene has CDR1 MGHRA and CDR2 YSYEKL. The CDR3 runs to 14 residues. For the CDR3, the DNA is TGCGCCAGCAGCCAGGTACAGCTAGCCAACGTCCTGACTTTC. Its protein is CASSQVQLANVLTF.

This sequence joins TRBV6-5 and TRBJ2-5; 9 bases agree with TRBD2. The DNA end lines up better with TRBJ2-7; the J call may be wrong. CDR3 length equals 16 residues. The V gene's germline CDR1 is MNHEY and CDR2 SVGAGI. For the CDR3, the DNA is TGTGCCAGCAGTTATGACGGACTAGCGCGATCCTACGAGCAGTACTTC. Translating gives CASSYDGLARSYEQYF.

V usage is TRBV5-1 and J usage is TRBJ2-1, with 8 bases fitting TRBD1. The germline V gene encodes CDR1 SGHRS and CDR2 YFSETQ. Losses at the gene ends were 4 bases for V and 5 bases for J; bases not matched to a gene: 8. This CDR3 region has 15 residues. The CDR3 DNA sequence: TGCGCCAGCAGCCCCCGGACAGGGTCAGACAATGAGCAGTTCTTC. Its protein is CASSPRTGSDNEQFF.

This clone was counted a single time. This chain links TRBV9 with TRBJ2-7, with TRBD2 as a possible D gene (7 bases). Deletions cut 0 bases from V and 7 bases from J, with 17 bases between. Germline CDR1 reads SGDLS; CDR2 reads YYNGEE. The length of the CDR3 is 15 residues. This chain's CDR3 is CASSVEGDYLEEQYF. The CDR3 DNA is TGTGCCAGCAGCGTAGAGGGGGACTACCTAGAGGAGCAGTACTTC. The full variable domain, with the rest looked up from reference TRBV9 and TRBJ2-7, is DSGVTQTPKHLITATGQRVTLRCSPRSGDLSVYWYQQSLDQGLQFLIQYYNGEERAKGNILERFSAQQFPDLHSELNLSSLELGDSALYFCASSVEGDYLEEQYFGPGTRLTVT.

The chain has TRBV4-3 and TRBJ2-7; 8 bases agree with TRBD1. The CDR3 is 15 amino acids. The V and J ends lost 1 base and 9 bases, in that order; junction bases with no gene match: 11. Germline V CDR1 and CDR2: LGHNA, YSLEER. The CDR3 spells CASSQGIRGQAGQYF. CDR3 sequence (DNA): TGCGCCAGCAGCCAAGGGATCAGGGGGCAAGCTGGGCAGTACTTC.

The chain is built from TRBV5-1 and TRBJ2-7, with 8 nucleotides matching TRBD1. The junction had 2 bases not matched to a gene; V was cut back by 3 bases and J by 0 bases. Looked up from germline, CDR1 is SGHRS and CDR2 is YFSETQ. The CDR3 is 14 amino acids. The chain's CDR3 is CASSSTGASYEQYF. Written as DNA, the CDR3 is TGCGCCAGCAGCTCGACAGGGGCCTCCTACGAGCAGTACTTC.

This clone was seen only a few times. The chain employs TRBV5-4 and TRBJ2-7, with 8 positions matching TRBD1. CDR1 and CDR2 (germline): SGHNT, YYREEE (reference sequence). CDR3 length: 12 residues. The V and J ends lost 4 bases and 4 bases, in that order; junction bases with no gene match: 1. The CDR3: CASSRTGYEQYF. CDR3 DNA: TGTGCCAGCAGCCGGACAGGGTACGAGCAGTACTTC.

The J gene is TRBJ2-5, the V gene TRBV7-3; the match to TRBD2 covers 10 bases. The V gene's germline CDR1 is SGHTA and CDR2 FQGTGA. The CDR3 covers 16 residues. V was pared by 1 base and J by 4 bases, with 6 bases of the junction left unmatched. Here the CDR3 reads CASSLNSGGTRETQYF. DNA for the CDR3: TGTGCCAGCAGCTTAAATAGCGGGGGGACCAGAGAGACCCAGTACTTC. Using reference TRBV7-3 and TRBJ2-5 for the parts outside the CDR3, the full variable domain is GAGVSQTPSNKVTEKGKYVELRCDPISGHTALYWYRQSLGQGPEFLIYFQGTGAADDSGLPNDRFFAVRPEGSVSTLKIQRTERGDSAVYLCASSLNSGGTRETQYFGPGTRLLVL.

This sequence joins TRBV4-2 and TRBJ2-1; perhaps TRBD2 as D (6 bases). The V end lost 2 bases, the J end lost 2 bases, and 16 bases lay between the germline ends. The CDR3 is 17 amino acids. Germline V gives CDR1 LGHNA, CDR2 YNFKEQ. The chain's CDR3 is CASSQTGEAPAYNEQFF. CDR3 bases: TGTGCCAGCAGCCAAACGGGGGAGGCACCGGCCTACAATGAGCAGTTCTTC.